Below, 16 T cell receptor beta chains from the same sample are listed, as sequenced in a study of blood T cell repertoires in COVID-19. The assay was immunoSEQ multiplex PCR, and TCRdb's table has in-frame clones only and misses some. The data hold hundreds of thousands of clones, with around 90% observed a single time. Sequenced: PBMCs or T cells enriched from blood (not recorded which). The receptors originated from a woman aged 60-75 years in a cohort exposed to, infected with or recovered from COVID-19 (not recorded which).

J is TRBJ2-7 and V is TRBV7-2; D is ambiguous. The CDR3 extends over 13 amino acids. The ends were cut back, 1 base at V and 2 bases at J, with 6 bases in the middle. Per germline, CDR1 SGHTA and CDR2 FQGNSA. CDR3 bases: TGTGCCAGCAGCTTAGAGACTCCCTACGAGCAGTACTTC. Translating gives CASSLETPYEQYF.

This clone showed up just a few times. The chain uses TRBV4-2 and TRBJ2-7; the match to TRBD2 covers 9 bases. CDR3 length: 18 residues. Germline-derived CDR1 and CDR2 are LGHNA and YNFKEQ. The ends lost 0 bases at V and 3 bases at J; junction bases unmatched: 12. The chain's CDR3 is CASSQDASGRPGSYEQYF. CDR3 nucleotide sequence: TGTGCCAGCAGCCAAGATGCGAGCGGGAGGCCGGGGAGCTACGAGCAGTACTTC.

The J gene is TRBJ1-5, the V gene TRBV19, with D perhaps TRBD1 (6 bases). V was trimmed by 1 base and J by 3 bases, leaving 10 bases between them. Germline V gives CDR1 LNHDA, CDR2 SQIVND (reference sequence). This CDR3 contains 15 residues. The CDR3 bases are TGTGCCAGTAGTATAGGGAGACAGGTCAATCAGCCCCAGCATTTT. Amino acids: CASSIGRQVNQPQHF.

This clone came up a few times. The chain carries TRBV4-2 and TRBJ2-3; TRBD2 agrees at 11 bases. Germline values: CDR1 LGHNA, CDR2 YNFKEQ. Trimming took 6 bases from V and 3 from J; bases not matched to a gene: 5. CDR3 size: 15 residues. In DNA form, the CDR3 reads TGTGCCAGCAGGTCACTAGCGGGAGAAACAGATACGCAGTATTTT. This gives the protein CASRSLAGETDTQYF.

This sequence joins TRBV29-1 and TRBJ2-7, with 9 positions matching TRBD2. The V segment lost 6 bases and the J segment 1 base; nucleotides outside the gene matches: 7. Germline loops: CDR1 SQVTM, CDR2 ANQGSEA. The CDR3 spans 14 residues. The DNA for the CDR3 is TGCAGCGTACCCTCCGCGGGAGGGTCCTACGAGCAGTACTTC. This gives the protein CSVPSAGGSYEQYF.

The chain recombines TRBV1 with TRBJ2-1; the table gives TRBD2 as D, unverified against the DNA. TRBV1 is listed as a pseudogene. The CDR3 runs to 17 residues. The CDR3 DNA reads TGCACCAGCAGCCAAGATGAGGGGACTAGCGGGATCAATGAGCAGTTCTTC. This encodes CTSSQDEGTSGINEQFF.

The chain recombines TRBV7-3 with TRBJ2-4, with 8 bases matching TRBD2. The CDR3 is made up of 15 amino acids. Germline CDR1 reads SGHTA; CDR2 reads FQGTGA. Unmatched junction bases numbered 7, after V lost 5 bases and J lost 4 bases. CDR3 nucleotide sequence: TGTGCCAGCAGCGTAGCGGGGCCCGGAAAAAACATTCAGTACTTC. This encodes CASSVAGPGKNIQYF. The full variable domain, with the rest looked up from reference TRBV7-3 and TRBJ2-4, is GAGVSQTPSNKVTEKGKYVELRCDPISGHTALYWYRQSLGQGPEFLIYFQGTGAADDSGLPNDRFFAVRPEGSVSTLKIQRTERGDSAVYLCASSVAGPGKNIQYFGAGTRLSVL.

As DNA, the CDR3 is TGTGCCGCCTCTGAGGCCCTCTCCCCCTCCTACGAGCAGTACTTC. Translated, it gives CAASEALSPSYEQYF. This chain uses TRBV19 with TRBJ2-7; D gene ambiguous. The CDR3 has 15 amino acids. Between the trimmed V and J ends, which lost 11 bases and 0 bases, there was a span of 20 bases. Germline-derived CDR1 and CDR2 are LNHDA and SQIVND (reference sequence).

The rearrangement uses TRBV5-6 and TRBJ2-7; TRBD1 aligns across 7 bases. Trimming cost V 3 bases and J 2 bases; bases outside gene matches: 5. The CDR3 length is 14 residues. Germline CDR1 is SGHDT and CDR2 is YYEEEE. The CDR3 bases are TGTGCCAGCAGCTCACCGGGACAGACCTACGAGCAGTACTTC. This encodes CASSSPGQTYEQYF.

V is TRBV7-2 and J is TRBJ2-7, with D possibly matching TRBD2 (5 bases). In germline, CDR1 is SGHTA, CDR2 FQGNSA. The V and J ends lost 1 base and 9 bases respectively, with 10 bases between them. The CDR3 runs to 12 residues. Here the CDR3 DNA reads TGTGCCAGCAGCTTAGATGCGGGCCGGCAGTACTTC. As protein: CASSLDAGRQYF.

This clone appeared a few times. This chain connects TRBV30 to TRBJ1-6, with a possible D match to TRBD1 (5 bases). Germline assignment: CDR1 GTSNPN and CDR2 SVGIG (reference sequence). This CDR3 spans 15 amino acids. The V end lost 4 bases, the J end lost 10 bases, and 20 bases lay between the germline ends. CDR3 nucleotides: TGTGCCTGGACCCCTCCTGGCAGGGTGTACTCACCCCTCCACTTT. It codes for CAWTPPGRVYSPLHF. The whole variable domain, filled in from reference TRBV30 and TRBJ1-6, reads SQTIHQWPATLVQPVGSPLSLECTVEGTSNPNLYWYRQAAGRGLQLLFYSVGIGQISSEVPQNLSASRPQDRQFILSSKKLLLSDSGFYLCAWTPPGRVYSPLHFGNGTRLTVT.

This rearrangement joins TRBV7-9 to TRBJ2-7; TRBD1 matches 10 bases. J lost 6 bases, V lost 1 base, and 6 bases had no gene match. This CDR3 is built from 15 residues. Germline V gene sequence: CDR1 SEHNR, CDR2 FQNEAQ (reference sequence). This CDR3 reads CASSLGLDRGSEQYF. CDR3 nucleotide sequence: TGTGCCAGCAGCTTAGGGCTGGACAGGGGGTCCGAGCAGTACTTC. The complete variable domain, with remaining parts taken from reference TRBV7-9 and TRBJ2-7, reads DTGVSQNPRHKITKRGQNVTFRCDPISEHNRLYWYRQTLGQGPEFLTYFQNEAQLEKSRLLSDRFSAERPKGSFSTLEIQRTEQGDSAMYLCASSLGLDRGSEQYFGPGTRLTVT.

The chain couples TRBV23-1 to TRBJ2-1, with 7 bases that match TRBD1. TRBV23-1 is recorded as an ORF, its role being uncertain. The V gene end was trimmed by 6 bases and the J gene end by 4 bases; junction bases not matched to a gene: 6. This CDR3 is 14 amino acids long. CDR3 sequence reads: CASSWDSRYNEQFF. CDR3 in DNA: TGCGCCAGCAGCTGGGACAGCCGATACAATGAGCAGTTCTTC.

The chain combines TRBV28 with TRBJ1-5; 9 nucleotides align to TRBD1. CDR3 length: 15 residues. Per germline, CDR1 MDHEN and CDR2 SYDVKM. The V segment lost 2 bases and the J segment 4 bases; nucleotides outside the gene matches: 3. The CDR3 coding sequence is TGTGCCAGCAGTTTAGGGACAGGGCGGAATCAGCCCCAGCATTTT. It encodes CASSLGTGRNQPQHF. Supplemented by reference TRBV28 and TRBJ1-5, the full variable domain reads DVKVTQSSRYLVKRTGEKVFLECVQDMDHENMFWYRQDPGLGLRLIYFSYDVKMKEKGDIPEGYSVSREKKERFSLILESASTNQTSMYLCASSLGTGRNQPQHFGDGTRLSIL.

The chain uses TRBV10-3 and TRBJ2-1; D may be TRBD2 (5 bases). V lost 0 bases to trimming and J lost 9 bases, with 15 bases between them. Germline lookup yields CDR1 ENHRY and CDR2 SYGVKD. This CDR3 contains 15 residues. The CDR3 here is CAISESTPGNGEQFF. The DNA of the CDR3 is TGTGCCATCAGTGAGTCGACCCCGGGAAACGGTGAGCAGTTCTTC.

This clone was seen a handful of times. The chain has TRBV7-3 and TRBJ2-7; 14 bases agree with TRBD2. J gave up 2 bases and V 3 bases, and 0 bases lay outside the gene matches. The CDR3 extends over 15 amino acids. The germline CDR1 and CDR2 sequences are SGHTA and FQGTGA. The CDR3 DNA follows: TGTGCCAGCAGCTTGGGACTAGCGGGAGCCTACGAGCAGTACTTC. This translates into CASSLGLAGAYEQYF. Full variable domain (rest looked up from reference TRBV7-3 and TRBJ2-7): GAGVSQTPSNKVTEKGKYVELRCDPISGHTALYWYRQSLGQGPEFLIYFQGTGAADDSGLPNDRFFAVRPEGSVSTLKIQRTERGDSAVYLCASSLGLAGAYEQYFGPGTRLTVT.